Listed below are T cell receptor beta chains from one sample, sequenced in a study of shared clonotypes between healthy human individuals. Profiled with immunoSEQ multiplex PCR; TCRdb holds only in-frame clones, not every one. In the table there are hundreds of thousands of clones, 79% of which are singletons. The sample was PBMCs. The origin of the receptors is a woman in her thirties or forties in good health. Some clones in this sample may be carry-over from other donors' samples. Each CDR3 is given with its conserved first and last residue. D genes are given only for firm matches. For some rows the clone size is stated as once, few or many, or as a class when expanded; others skip it.

V gene,J gene,clone size,D gene,CDR3 protein,CDR3 DNA
TRBV7-9,TRBJ2-2,.,.,CASSFWASTGELFF,TGTGCCAGCAGCTTCTGGGCTTCCACCGGGGAGCTGTTTTTT
TRBV4-1,TRBJ2-6,.,.,CASSQRPTGSGANVLTF,TGCGCCAGCAGCCAGCGACCGACAGGCTCTGGGGCCAACGTCCTGACTTTC
TRBV7-2,TRBJ2-7,.,TRBD1,CASSRPGTGAYEQYF,TGTGCCAGCAGTCGCCCGGGGACAGGGGCCTACGAGCAGTACTTC
TRBV28,TRBJ2-7,once,TRBD1,CASSSGQGSEQYF,TGTGCCAGCAGTTCAGGACAGGGCAGCGAGCAGTACTTC
TRBV7-9,TRBJ2-1,.,.,CASSLDTGYNEQFF,TGTGCCAGCAGCTTAGATACGGGCTACAATGAGCAGTTCTTC
TRBV18,TRBJ1-6,few,TRBD1,CASSGQDSPLHF,TGTGCCAGCTCCGGACAGGATTCACCCCTCCACTTT
TRBV28,TRBJ2-1,.,TRBD2,CASSFSGKKYNEQFF,TGTGCCAGCAGTTTTAGCGGGAAAAAATACAATGAGCAGTTCTTC
TRBV29-1,TRBJ2-7,.,TRBD2,CSVRTSGGYEQYF,TGCAGCGTCCGGACTAGCGGCGGATACGAGCAGTACTTC
TRBV9,TRBJ2-7,.,TRBD1,CASSSTLGQGEAKYF,TGTGCCAGCAGCTCCACTCTAGGACAGGGGGAAGCTAAGTACTTC
TRBV4-3,TRBJ1-2,many,TRBD1,CASSGGQGLGYTF,TGCGCCAGCAGCGGGGGACAGGGTCTTGGCTACACCTTC
TRBV4-2,TRBJ2-3,once,TRBD2,CASSQDTGRAPDTQYF,TGTGCCAGCAGCCAAGACACCGGGAGGGCCCCGGATACGCAGTATTTT
TRBV2,TRBJ1-1,.,.,CASSDRATNTEAFF,TGTGCCAGCAGTGACCGGGCGACGAACACTGAAGCTTTCTTT
TRBV4-1,TRBJ2-3,.,.,CASSPLRGPGQRTDTQYF,TGCGCCAGCAGCCCCCTCCGCGGGCCCGGCCAACGCACAGATACGCAGTATTTT
TRBV23-1,TRBJ1-1,.,.,CASSQNPGDLNTEAFF,TGCGCCAGCAGTCAAAACCCAGGGGATTTGAACACTGAAGCTTTCTTT
TRBV27,TRBJ2-2,.,.,CASSTQGSPNTGELFF,TGTGCCAGCAGTACCCAGGGCAGTCCGAACACCGGGGAGCTGTTTTTT
TRBV5-1,TRBJ2-2,.,TRBD2,CASSLRTSGSYRTGELFF,TGCGCCAGCAGCCTGCGGACTAGCGGGAGTTATCGGACCGGGGAGCTGTTTTTT
TRBV7-3,TRBJ1-1,.,.,CASSRRGGAALSMNTEAFF,TGTGCCAGCAGCCGGAGGGGAGGGGCAGCCCTAAGCATGAACACTGAAGCTTTCTTT
TRBV7-8,TRBJ2-5,few,.,CASSLARGQETQYF,TGTGCCAGCAGCTTGGCTAGGGGGCAAGAGACCCAGTACTTC
TRBV5-1,TRBJ2-6,.,.,CASSWTNSGANVLTF,TGCGCCAGCAGCTGGACGAACTCTGGGGCCAACGTCCTGACTTTC
TRBV7-2,TRBJ2-1,.,TRBD2,CASRHPQREGTYNEQFF,TGTGCCAGCAGACACCCCCAGAGGGAGGGGACCTACAATGAGCAGTTCTTC
TRBV7-6,TRBJ2-5,.,TRBD2,CASSSQVLADLRAMRWQETQYF,TGTGCCAGCAGCTCGCAGGTACTAGCGGATCTGAGGGCGATGAGATGGCAAGAGACCCAGTACTTC
TRBV28,TRBJ2-1,.,TRBD2,CASSFGLAGYNEQFF,TGTGCCAGCAGTTTTGGACTAGCGGGCTACAATGAGCAGTTCTTC